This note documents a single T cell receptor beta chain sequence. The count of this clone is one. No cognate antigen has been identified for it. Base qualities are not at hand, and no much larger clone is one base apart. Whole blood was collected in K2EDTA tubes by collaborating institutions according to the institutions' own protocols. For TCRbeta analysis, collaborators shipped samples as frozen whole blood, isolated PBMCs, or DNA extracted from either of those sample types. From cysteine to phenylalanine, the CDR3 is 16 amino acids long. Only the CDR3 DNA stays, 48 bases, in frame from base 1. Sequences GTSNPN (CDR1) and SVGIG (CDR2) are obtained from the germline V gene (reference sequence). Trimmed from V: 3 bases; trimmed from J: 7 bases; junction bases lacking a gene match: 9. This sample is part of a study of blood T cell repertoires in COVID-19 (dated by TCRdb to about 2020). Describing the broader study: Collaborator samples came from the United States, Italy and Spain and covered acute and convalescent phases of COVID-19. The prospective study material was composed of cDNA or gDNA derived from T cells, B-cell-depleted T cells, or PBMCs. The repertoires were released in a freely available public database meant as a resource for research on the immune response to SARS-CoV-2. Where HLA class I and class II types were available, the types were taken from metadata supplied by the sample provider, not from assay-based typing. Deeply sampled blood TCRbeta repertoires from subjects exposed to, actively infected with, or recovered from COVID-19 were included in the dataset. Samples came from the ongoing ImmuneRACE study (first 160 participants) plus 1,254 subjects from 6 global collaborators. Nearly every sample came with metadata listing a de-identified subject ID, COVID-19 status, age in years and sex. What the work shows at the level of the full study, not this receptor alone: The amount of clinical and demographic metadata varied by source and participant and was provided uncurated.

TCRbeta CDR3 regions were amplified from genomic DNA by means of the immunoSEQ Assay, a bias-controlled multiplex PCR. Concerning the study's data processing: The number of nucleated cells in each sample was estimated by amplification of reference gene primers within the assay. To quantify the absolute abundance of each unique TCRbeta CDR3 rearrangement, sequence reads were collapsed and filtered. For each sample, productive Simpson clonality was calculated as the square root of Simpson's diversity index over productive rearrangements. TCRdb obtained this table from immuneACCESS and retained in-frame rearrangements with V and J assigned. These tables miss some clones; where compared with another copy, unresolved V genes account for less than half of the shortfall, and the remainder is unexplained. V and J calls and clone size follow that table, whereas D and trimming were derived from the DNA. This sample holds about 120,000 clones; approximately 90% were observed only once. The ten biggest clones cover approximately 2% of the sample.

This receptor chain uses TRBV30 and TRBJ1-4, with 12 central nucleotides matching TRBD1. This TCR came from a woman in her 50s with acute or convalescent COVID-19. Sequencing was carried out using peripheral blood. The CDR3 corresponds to CAWSPRDRGQGEKLFF. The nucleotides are TGTGCCTGGAGCCCTCGGGACAGGGGGCAAGGTGAAAAACTGTTTTTT.